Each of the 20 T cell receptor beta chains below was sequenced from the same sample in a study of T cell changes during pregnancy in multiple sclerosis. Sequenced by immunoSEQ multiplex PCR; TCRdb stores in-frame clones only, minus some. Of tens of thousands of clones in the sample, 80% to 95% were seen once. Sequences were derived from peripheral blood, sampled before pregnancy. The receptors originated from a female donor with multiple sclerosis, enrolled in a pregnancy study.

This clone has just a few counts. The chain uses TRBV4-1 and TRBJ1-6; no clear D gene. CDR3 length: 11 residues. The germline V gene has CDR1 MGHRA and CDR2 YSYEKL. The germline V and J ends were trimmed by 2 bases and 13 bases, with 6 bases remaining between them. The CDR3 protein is CASSQLGPLHF. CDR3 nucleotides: TGCGCCAGCAGCCAACTGGGCCCCCTCCACTTT.

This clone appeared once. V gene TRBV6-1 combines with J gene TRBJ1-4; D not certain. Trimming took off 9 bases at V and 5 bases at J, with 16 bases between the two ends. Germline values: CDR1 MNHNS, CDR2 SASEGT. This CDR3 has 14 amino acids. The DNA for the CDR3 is TGTGCCAGTGATCTGAGGCCCGGCAATGAAAAACTGTTTTTT. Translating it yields CASDLRPGNEKLFF.

The CDR3: CASSGFTDTQYF. DNA of the CDR3: TGTGCCAGCAGTGGCTTCACAGATACGCAGTATTTT. The chain joins TRBV27 to TRBJ2-3; D remains ambiguous. The V end lost 5 bases, the J end lost 2 bases, and 5 bases lay between the germline ends. The CDR3 length is 12 residues. Per the germline V gene, CDR1 is MNHEY and CDR2 is SMNVEV (reference sequence).

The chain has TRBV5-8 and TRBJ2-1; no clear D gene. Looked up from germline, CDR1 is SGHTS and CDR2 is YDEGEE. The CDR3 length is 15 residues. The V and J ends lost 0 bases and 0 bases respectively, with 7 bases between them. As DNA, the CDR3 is TGTGCCAGCAGCTTGGACGTTAGCTCCTACAATGAGCAGTTCTTC. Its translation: CASSLDVSSYNEQFF.

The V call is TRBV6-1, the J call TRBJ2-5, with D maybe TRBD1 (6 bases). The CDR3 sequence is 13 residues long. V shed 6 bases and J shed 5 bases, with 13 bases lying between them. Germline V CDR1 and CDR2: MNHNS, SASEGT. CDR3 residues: CASRTGPRETQYF. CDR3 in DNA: TGTGCCAGCAGGACAGGCCCTCGGGAGACCCAGTACTTC.

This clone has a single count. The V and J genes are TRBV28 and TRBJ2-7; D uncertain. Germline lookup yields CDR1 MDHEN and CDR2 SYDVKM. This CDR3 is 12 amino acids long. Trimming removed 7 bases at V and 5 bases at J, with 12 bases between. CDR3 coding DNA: TGTGCCAGCACCACCCAACGCGACGAGCAGTACTTC. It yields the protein CASTTQRDEQYF.

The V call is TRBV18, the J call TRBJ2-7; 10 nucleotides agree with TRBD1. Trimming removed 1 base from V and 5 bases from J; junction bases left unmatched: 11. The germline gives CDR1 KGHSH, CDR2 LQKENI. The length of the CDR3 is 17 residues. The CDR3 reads CASSPLSRTGGRDEQYF. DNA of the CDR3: TGTGCCAGCTCACCACTTTCACGGACAGGGGGGAGGGACGAGCAGTACTTC.

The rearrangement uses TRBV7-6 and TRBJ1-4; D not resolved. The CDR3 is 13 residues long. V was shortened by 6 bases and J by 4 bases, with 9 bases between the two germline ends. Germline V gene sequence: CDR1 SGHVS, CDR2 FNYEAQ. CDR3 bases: TGTGCCAGCAGGGGTGGGAGTAATGAAAAACTGTTTTTT. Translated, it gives CASRGGSNEKLFF.

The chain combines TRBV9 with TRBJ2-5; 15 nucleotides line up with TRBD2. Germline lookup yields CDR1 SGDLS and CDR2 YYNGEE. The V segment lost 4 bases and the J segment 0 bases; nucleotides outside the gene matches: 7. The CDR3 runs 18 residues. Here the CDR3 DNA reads TGTGCCAGCAGCCGCGGACTAGCGGGAGGGGGAGACCAAGAGACCCAGTACTTC. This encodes CASSRGLAGGGDQETQYF.

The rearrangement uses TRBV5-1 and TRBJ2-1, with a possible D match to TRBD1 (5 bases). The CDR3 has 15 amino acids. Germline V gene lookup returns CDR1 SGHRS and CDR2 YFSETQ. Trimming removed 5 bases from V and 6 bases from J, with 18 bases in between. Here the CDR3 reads CASRGDMHPTNEQFF. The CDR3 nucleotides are TGCGCCAGCAGAGGGGATATGCATCCCACCAATGAGCAGTTCTTC.

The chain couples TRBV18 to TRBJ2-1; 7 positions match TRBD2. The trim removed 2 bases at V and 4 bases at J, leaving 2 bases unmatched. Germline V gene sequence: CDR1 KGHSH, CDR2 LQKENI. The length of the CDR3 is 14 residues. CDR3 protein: CASSPGRGYNEQFF. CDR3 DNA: TGTGCCAGCTCACCAGGGAGGGGATACAATGAGCAGTTCTTC.

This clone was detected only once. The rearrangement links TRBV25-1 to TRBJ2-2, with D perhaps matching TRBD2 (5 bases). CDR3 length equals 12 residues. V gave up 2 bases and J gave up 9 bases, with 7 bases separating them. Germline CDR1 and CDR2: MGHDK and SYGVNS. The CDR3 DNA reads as TGTGCCAGCAGTGAAGAGGGCAGGGAGCTGTTTTTT. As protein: CASSEEGRELFF.

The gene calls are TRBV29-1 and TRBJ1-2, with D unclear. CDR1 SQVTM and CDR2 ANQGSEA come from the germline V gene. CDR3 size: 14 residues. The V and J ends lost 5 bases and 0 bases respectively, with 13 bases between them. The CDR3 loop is CSVSYGLSNYGYTF. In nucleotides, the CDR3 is TGCAGCGTTAGTTATGGGCTTTCTAACTATGGCTACACCTTC.

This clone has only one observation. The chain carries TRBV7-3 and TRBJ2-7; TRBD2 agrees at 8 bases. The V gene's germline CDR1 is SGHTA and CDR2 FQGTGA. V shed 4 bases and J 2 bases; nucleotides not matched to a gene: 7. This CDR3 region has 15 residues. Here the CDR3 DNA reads TGTGCCAGCAGCTACTTAGCGGGAATCCCCTACGAGCAGTACTTC. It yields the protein CASSYLAGIPYEQYF.

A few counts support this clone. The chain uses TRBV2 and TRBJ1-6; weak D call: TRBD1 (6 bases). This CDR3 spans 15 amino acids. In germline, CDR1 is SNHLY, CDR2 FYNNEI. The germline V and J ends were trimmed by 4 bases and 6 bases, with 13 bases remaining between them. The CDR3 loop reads CASSVREGVNSPLHF. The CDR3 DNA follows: TGTGCCAGCAGTGTCCGGGAGGGGGTTAATTCACCCCTCCACTTT. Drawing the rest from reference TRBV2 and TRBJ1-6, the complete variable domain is EPEVTQTPSHQVTQMGQEVILRCVPISNHLYFYWYRQILGQKVEFLVSFYNNEISEKSEIFDDQFSVERPDGSNFTLKIRSTKLEDSAMYFCASSVREGVNSPLHFGNGTRLTVT.

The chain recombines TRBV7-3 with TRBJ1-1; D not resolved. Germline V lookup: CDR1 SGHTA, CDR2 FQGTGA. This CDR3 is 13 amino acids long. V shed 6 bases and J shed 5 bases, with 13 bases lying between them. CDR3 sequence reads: CASSLLGETEAFF. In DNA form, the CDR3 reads TGTGCCAGCAGTCTTCTCGGGGAGACTGAAGCTTTCTTT.

The chain's CDR3 is CASSYGTASTDTQYF. In nucleotides, the CDR3 is TGTGCCAGCAGTTACGGGACAGCTAGCACAGATACGCAGTATTTT. The chain links TRBV6-5 to TRBJ2-3; 7 bases line up with TRBD1. CDR1 and CDR2 from the germline V gene are MNHEY and SVGAGI. J lost 0 bases, V lost 2 bases, and 2 bases had no gene match. The CDR3 is made up of 15 amino acids.

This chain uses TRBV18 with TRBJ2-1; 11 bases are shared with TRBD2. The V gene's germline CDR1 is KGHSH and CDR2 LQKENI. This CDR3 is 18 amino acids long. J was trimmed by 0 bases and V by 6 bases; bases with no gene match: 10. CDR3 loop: CASSLLAGVVSSYNEQFF. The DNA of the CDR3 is TGTGCCAGCTCTCTACTAGCGGGAGTAGTTAGCTCCTACAATGAGCAGTTCTTC.

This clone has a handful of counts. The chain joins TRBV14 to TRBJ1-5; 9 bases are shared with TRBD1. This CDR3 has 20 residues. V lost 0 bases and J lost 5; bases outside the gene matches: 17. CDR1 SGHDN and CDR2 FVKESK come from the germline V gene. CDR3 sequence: CASSQDLGGTGISEDQPQHF. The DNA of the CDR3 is TGTGCCAGCAGCCAAGATTTGGGAGGGACAGGGATCTCGGAGGATCAGCCCCAGCATTTT.

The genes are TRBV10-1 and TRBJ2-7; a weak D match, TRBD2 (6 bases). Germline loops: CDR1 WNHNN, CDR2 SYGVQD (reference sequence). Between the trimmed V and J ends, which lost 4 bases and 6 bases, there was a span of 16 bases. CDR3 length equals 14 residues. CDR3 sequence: CASSGPSAGREQYF. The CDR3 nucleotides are TGCGCCAGCAGTGGTCCTAGTGCGGGACGCGAGCAGTACTTC.